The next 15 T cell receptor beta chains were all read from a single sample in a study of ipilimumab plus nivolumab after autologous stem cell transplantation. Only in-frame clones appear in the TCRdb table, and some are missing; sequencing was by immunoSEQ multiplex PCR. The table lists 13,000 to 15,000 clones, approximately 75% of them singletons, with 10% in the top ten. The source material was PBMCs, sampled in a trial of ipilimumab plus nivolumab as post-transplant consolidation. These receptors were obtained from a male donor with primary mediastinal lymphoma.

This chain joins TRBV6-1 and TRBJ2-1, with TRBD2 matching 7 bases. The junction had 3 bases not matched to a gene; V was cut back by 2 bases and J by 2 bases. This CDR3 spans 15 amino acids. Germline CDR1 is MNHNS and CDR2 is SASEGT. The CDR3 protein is CASSEPAGAYNEQFF. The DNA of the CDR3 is TGTGCCAGCAGTGAACCTGCGGGGGCCTACAATGAGCAGTTCTTC.

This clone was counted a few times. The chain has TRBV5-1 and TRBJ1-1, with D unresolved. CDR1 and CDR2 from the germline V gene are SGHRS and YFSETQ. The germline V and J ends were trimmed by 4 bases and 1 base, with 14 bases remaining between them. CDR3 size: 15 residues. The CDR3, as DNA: TGCGCCAGCAGCGTGTGGGCAGACCAGAACACTGAAGCTTTCTTT. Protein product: CASSVWADQNTEAFF.

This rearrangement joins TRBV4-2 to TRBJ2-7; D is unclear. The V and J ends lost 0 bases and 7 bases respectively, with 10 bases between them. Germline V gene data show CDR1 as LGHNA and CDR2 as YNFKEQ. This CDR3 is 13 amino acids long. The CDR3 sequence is CASSQDRAREQYF. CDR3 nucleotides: TGTGCCAGCAGCCAAGATAGGGCTCGGGAGCAGTACTTC.

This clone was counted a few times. Written as DNA, the CDR3 is TGTGCCATCAGCCCCTCCAATCAGCCCCAGCATTTT. Translated: CAISPSNQPQHF. This chain connects TRBV10-3 to TRBJ1-5; D is undetermined. Looked up from germline, CDR1 is ENHRY and CDR2 is SYGVKD. The CDR3 has 12 amino acids. V was shortened by 6 bases and J by 3 bases, with 6 bases between the two germline ends.

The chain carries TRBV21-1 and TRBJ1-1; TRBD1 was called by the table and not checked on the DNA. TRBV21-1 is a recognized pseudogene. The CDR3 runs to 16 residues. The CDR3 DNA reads TGTGCCAGCAGCAAAGCTGGGGGACAGGGGAACACTGAAGCTTTCTTT. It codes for CASSKAGGQGNTEAFF.

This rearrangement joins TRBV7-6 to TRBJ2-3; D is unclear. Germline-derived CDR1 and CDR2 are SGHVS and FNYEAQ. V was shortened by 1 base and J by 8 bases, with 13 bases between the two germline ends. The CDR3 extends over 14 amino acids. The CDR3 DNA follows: TGTGCCAGCAGCTTAGGTTTGGGCGGACCTACGCAGTATTTT. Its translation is CASSLGLGGPTQYF.

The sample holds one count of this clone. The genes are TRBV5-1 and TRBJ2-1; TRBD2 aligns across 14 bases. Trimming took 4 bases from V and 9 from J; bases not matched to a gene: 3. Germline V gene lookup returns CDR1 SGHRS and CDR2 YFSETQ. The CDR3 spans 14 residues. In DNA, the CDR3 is TGCGCCAGCAGCCCGGGGACTAGCGGGGGTGAGCAGTTCTTC. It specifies CASSPGTSGGEQFF.

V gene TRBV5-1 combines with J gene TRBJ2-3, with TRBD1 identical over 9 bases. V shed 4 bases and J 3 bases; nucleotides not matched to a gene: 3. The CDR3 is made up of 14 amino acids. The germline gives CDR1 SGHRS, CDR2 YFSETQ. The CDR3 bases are TGCGCCAGCAGCCCGGGACAGGGAACAGATACGCAGTATTTT. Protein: CASSPGQGTDTQYF.

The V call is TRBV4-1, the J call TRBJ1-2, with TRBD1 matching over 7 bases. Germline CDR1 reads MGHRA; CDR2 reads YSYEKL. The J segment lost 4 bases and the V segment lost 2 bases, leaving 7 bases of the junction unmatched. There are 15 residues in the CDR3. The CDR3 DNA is TGCGCCAGCAGCCAAACAGGGGCGATGGTCTATGGCTACACCTTC. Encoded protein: CASSQTGAMVYGYTF.

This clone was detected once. CDR3: CASSLGVRGPSETQYF. The CDR3 nucleotides read TGTGCCAGCAGCTTAGGAGTACGGGGGCCCTCGGAGACCCAGTACTTC. The chain joins TRBV7-8 to TRBJ2-5; D is tentatively TRBD1 or TRBD2 (6 bases each). CDR1 and CDR2 from the germline V gene are SGHVS and FQNEAQ. With 1 base removed from V and 5 bases from J, the gap between germline ends came to 17 bases. The CDR3 spans 16 residues.

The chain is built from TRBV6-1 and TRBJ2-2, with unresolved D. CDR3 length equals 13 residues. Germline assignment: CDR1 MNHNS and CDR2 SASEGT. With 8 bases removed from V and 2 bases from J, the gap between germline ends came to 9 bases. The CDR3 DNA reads TGTGCCAGCGCAGAGGTAAACACCGGGGAGCTGTTTTTT. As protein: CASAEVNTGELFF.

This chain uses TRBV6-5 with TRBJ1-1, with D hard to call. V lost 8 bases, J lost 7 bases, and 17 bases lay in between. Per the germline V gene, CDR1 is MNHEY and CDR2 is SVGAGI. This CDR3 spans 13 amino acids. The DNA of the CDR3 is TGTGCCAGCCGTCGAGGTCTAGGTAGTGAAGCTTTCTTT. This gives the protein CASRRGLGSEAFF.

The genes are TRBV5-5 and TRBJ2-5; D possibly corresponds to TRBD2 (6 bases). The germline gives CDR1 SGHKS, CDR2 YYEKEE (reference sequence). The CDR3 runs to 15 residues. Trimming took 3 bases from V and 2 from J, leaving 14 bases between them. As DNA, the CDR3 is TGTGCCAGCAGCTCGGGACTCCTTGGGCAAGAGACCCAGTACTTC. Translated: CASSSGLLGQETQYF. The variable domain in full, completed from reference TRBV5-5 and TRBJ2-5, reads DAGVTQSPTHLIKTRGQQVTLRCSPISGHKSVSWYQQVLGQGPQFIFQYYEKEERGRGNFPDRFSARQFPNYSSELNVNALLLGDSALYLCASSSGLLGQETQYFGPGTRLLVL.

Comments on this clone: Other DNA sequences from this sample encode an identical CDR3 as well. The CDR3 DNA follows: TGCGCCAGCAGCTGGGACAGGGGTTTAGGCACTGAAGCTTTCTTT. Translating it yields CASSWDRGLGTEAFF. The chain carries TRBV5-1 and TRBJ1-1, with 10 bases aligning to TRBD1. Germline CDR1 and CDR2: SGHRS and YFSETQ. The CDR3 spans 15 residues. The trim removed 3 bases at V and 4 bases at J, leaving 6 bases unmatched.

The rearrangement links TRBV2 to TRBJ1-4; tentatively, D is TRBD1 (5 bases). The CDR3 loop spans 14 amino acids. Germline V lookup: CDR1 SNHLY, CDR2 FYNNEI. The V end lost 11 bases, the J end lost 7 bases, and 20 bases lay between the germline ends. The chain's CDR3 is CAARWGGGSEKLFF. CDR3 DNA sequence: TGTGCCGCGCGGTGGGGCGGGGGAAGTGAAAAACTGTTTTTT.